This T cell receptor (beta chain) was sequenced in a study of T cell clusters in autoimmune cytopenias. Frequency places this clonotype as medium-sized. Its specificity is not known. Roughly 40,000 genome equivalents of blood DNA were amplified for TRB. CDR3 length equals 14 residues. The germline V gene has CDR1 LNHNV and CDR2 YYDKDF (reference sequence). Notes on the study in general: Primary autoimmune cytopenia patients seemingly lacked the physiological T cell clusters found in healthy donors.

Multiplex touch-down PCR amplified TRB using TRB-A and TRB-B pools in one tube. TCRdb re-called the multiplex PCR reads and shows each CDR3 protein once, DNA omitted. The specimen's table records around 5,900 distinct CDR3 sequences. This chain connects TRBV15 to TRBJ2-7; TCRdb outputs TRBD1, but without DNA this stays unchecked. The clonotype was recovered from a human donor with an autoimmune cytopenia or autoimmune hepatitis (not recorded which). The sample was peripheral blood. CDR3: CATSSSGTSYEQYF.